This TCR beta chain was sequenced for a study of control samples from healthy donors and cancer patients. Per germline, CDR1 ENHRY and CDR2 SYGVKD. The CDR3 length is 12 residues. The germline V and J ends were trimmed by 3 bases and 9 bases, with 10 bases remaining between them. The data were produced by immunoSEQ multiplex PCR, yet TCRdb's version contains in-frame clones alone and is incomplete. The sample lists fewer than 200,000 clones, around 95% occurring once. The sequence was collected from a woman aged 60 to 75 in good health. Sequenced material: blood. The J gene is TRBJ2-3, the V gene TRBV10-3, with D possibly TRBD2 on 6 matching bases. CDR3 amino acids: CAISELAGTQYF. For the CDR3, the DNA is TGTGCCATCAGTGAACTAGCAGGGACGCAGTATTTT.